This T cell receptor beta chain was identified in a study of CD8 T cells in ankylosing spondylitis. A few counts support this clonotype. Germline values: CDR1 DFQATT, CDR2 SNEGSKA (reference sequence). J lost 6 bases, V lost 6 bases, and 7 bases had no gene match. The CDR3 extends over 13 amino acids. TCRdb fed the 5' RACE reads into MiXCR, producing one record per CDR3 protein. The sample lists some 250,000 distinct CDR3 sequences, under 30% occurring once. The sequence derives from a male donor with ankylosing spondylitis or in good health (not recorded which). The specimen sequenced was blood, either unsorted or a sorted T cell fraction (not recorded which). J is TRBJ2-2 and V is TRBV20-1; TRBD1 aligns across 7 bases. The DNA for the CDR3 is TGCAGTGCCCCGGGACAGTCAGCCGGGGAGCTGTTTTTT. Its protein is CSAPGQSAGELFF.